This T cell receptor (beta chain) is from a study of T-cell reconstitution after alpha-beta-depleted transplantation in children. Comment on this clonotype: Antigen specificity is unknown.

Per germline, CDR1 SGHDT and CDR2 YYEEEE. Trimming removed 4 bases from V and 6 bases from J, with 19 bases in between. There are 15 residues in the CDR3. Study results and caveats: Alpha-beta T cells about two months after transplant reportedly derived from several hundred expanded graft clones. Recipient T cells and thymic progenitors that survived were the source of the high TCRbeta diversity seen at day 60 in some patients. T cells produced anew were the main source of T-cell counts and diversity one year after transplant.

Unique molecular identifiers were built into the TCRbeta library. A single record per CDR3 protein comes from TCRdb applying MiXCR to the PCR reads. Of over 80,000 distinct CDR3 sequences listed, less than 25% are singletons. Material: PBMCs, obtained before TCRalphabeta/CD19-depleted stem cell transplant. The V call is TRBV5-6, the J call TRBJ1-1; no firm D call. The receptor's source is a boy aged 2 to 9 with acute lymphoblastic leukemia, due to receive a stem cell transplant. CDR3 region: CASSPLGRDYPEAFF. In DNA form, the CDR3 reads TGTGCCAGCAGCCCCCTCGGAAGGGATTACCCTGAAGCTTTCTTT.